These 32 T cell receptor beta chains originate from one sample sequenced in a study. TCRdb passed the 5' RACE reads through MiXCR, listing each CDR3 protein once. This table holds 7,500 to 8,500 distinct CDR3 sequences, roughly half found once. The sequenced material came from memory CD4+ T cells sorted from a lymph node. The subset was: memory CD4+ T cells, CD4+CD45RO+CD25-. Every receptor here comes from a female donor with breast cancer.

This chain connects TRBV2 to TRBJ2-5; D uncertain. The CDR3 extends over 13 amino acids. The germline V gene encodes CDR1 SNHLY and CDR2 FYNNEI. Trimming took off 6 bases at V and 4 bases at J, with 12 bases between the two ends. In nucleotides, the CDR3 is TGTGCCAGCAGCCCAGGAGTGGGAGAGACCCAGTACTTC. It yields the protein CASSPGVGETQYF.

The CDR3 DNA reads as TGTGCCAGCAGTTACACTAGCACAGATACGCAGTATTTT. This sequence encodes CASSYTSTDTQYF. V is TRBV6-6 and J is TRBJ2-3; D is unclear. Trimming removed 2 bases from V and 0 bases from J, with 3 bases in between. The CDR3 sequence is 13 residues long. Germline assignment: CDR1 MNHNY and CDR2 SVGAGI (reference sequence).

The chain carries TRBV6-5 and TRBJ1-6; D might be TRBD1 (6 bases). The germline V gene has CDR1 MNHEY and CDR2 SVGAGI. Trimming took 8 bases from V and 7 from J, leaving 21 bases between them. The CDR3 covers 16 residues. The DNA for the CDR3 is TGTGCCAGCCAGATCAGTGGGGGGCTGGTAAATTCACCCCTCCACTTT. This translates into CASQISGGLVNSPLHF.

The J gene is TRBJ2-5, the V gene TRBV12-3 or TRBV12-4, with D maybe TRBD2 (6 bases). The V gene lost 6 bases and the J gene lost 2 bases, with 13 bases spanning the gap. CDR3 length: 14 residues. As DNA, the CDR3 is TGTGCCAGCAGCCCTCGGGGGTCACAAGAGACCCAGTACTTC. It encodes CASSPRGSQETQYF.

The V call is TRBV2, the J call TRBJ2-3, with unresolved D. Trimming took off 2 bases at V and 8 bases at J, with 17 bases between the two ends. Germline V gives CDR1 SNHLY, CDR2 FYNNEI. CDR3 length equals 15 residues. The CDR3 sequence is CASSEWAGTYGTQYF. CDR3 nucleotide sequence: TGTGCCAGCAGTGAATGGGCAGGAACTTATGGTACGCAGTATTTT.

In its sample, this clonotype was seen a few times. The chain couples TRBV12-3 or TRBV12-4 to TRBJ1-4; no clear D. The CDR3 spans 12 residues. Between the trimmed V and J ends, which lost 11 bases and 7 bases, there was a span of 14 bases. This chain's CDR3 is CAREKKIEKLFF. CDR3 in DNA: TGTGCCCGGGAGAAGAAAATTGAAAAACTGTTTTTT.

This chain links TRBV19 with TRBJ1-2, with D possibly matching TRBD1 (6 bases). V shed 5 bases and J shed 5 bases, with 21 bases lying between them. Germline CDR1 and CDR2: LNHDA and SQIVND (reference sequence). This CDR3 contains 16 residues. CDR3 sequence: CASSSRTQRTVYGYTF. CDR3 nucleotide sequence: TGTGCCAGTAGTTCGAGGACACAAAGGACAGTTTATGGCTACACCTTC. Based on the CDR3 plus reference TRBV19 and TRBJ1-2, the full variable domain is DGGITQSPKYLFRKEGQNVTLSCEQNLNHDAMYWYRQDPGQGLRLIYYSQIVNDFQKGDIAEGYSVSREKKESFPLTVTSAQKNPTAFYLCASSSRTQRTVYGYTFGSGTRLTVV.

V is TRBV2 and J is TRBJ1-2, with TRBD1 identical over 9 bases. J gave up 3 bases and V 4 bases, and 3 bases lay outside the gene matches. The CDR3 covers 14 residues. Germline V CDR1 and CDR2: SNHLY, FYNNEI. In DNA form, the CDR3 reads TGTGCCAGCAGTGTAGGACAGGGGTACTATGGCTACACCTTC. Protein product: CASSVGQGYYGYTF.

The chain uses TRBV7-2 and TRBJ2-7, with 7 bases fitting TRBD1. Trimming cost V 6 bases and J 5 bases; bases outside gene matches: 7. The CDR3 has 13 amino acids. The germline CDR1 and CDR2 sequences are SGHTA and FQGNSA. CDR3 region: CASRPTGVHEQYF. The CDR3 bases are TGTGCCAGCAGACCTACAGGGGTCCACGAGCAGTACTTC.

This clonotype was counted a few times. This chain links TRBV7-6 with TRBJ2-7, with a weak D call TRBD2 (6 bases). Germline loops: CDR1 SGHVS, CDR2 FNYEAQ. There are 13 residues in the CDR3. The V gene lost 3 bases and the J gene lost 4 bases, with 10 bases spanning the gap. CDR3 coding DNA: TGTGCCAGCAGCTTGACTAGTAGGTACGAGCAGTACTTC. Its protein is CASSLTSRYEQYF.

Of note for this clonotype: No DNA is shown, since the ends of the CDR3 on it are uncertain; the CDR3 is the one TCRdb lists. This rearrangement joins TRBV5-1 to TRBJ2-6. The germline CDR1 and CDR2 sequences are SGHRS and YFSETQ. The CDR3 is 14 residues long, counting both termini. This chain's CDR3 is CASSWGAGANVLTF.

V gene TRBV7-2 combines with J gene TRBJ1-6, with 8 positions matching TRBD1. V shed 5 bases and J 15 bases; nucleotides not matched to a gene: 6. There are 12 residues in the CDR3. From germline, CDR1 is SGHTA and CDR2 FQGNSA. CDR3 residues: CASSPRGQGLHF. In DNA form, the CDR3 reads TGTGCCAGCAGCCCCCGCGGACAGGGCCTCCACTTT. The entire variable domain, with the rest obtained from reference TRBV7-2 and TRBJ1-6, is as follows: GAGVSQSPSNKVTEKGKDVELRCDPISGHTALYWYRQSLGQGLEFLIYFQGNSAPDKSGLPSDRFSAERTGGSVSTLTIQRTQQEDSAVYLCASSPRGQGLHFGNGTRLTVT.

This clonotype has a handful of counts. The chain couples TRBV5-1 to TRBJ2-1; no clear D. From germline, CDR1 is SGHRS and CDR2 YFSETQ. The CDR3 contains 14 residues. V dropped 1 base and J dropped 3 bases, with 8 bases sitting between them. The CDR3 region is CASSLTLGYNEQFF. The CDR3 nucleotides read TGCGCCAGCAGCTTGACCCTCGGCTACAATGAGCAGTTCTTC.

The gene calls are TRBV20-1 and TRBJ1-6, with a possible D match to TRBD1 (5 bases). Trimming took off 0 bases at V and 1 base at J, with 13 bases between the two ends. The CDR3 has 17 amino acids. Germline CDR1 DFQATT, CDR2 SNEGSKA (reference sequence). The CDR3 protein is CSARDRGTGSYNSPLHF. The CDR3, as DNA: TGCAGTGCTAGAGATCGCGGCACAGGTTCCTATAATTCACCCCTCCACTTT.

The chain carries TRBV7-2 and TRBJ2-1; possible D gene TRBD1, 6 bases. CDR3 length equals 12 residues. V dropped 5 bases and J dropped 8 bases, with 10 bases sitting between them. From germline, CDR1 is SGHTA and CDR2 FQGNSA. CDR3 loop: CASSQTGYEQFF. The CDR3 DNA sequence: TGTGCCAGCAGCCAGACAGGTTATGAGCAGTTCTTC.

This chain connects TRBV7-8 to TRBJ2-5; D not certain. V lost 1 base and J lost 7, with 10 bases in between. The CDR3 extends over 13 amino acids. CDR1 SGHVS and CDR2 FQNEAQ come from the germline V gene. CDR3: CASSLEGWGTQYF. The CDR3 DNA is TGTGCCAGCAGCTTAGAGGGATGGGGGACCCAGTACTTC.

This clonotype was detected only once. DNA for the CDR3: TGTGCCAGCTCACCACATCACGAAAAGGATCAGCCCCAGCATTTT. This codes for CASSPHHEKDQPQHF. The chain joins TRBV18 to TRBJ1-5; D not resolved. CDR1 is KGHSH, CDR2 LQKENI, per germline. Trimming took 1 base from V and 5 from J, leaving 12 bases between them. CDR3 length: 15 residues.

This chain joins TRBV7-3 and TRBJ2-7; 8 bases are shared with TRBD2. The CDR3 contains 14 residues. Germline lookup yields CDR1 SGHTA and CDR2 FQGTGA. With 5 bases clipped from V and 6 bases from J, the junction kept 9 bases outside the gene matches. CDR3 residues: CASSLSGSSREQYF. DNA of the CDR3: TGTGCCAGCAGCCTAAGCGGGAGCTCCCGCGAGCAGTACTTC.

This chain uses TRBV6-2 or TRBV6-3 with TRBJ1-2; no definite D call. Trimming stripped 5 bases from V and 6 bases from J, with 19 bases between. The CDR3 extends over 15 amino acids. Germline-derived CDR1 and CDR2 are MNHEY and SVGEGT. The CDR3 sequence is CASSGLRGERNGYTF. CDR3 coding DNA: TGTGCCAGCAGTGGCCTCCGGGGAGAGCGCAATGGCTACACCTTC.

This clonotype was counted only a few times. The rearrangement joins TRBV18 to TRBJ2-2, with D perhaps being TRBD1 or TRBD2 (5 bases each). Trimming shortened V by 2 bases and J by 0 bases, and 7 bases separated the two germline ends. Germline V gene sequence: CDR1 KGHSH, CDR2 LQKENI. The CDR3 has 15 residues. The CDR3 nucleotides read TGTGCCAGCTCACCATTGGGGGCGAACACCGGGGAGCTGTTTTTT. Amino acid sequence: CASSPLGANTGELFF.

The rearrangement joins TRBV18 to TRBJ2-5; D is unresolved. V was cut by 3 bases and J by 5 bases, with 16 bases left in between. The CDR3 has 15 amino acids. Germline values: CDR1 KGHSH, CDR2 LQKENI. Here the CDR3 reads CASSPPSRRRETQYF. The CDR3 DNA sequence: TGTGCCAGCTCACCCCCCTCGCGACGCCGGGAGACCCAGTACTTC.

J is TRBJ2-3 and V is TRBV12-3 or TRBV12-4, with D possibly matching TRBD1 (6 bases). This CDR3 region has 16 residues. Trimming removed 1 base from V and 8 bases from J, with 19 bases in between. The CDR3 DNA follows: TGTGCCAGCAGTTTAGAGGGAAGACAGGTGGGCGGTACGCAGTATTTT. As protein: CASSLEGRQVGGTQYF.

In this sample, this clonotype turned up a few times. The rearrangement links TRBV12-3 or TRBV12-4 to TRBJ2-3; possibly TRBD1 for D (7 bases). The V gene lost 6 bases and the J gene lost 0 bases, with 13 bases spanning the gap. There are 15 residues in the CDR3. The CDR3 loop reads CASSATGTSTDTQYF. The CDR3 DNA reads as TGTGCCAGCAGCGCGACAGGGACTAGCACAGATACGCAGTATTTT.

CDR3 residues: CASSRPQTSGRGGELFF. Here the CDR3 DNA reads TGCGCCAGCAGCCGTCCCCAGACTAGCGGGAGGGGCGGGGAGCTGTTTTTT. The chain combines TRBV4-1 with TRBJ2-2, with TRBD2 identical over 14 bases. The germline V gene has CDR1 MGHRA and CDR2 YSYEKL. V shed 4 bases and J 7 bases; nucleotides not matched to a gene: 8. The CDR3 has 17 amino acids.

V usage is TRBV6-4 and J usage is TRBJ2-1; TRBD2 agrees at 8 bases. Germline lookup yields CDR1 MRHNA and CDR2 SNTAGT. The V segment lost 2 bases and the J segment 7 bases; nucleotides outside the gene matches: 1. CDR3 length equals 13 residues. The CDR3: CASSDGTSNEQFF. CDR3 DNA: TGTGCCAGCAGTGACGGGACTAGTAATGAGCAGTTCTTC.

The CDR3 nucleotides are TGTGCCAGCAGCAAAGACAGGGCCGGCGAGCAGTACTTC. This sequence encodes CASSKDRAGEQYF. The chain recombines TRBV7-8 with TRBJ2-7, with 7 bases matching TRBD1. The V segment lost 5 bases and the J segment 6 bases; nucleotides outside the gene matches: 7. The CDR3 consists of 13 residues. Germline V gene data show CDR1 as SGHVS and CDR2 as FQNEAQ.

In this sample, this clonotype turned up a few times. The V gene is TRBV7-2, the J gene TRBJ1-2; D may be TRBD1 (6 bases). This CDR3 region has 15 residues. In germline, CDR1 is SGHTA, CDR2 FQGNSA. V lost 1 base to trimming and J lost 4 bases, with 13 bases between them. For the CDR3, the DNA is TGTGCCAGCAGCTTAGTAGGGGGGCAGGGCTATGGCTACACCTTC. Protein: CASSLVGGQGYGYTF.

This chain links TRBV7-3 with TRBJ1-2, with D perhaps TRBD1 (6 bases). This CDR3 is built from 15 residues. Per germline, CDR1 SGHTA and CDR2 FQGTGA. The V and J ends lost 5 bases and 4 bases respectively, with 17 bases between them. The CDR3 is CASSPNAGGGYGYTF. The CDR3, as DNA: TGTGCCAGCAGCCCGAATGCGGGGGGCGGCTATGGCTACACCTTC.

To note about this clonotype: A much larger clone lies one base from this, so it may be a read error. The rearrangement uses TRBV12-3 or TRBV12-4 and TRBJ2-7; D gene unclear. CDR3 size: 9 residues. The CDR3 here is CVSSPEQYF. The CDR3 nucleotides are TGTGTCAGCAGTCCCGAGCAGTACTTC.

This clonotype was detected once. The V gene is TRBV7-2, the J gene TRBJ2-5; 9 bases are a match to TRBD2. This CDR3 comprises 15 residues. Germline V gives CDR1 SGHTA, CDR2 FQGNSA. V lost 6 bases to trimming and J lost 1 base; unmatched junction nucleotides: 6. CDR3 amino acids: CASSRASGAQETQYF. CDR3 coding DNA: TGTGCCAGCAGTCGTGCTAGCGGGGCCCAAGAGACCCAGTACTTC.

The CDR3 nucleotides are TGTGCCAGCAGCTTAGAGATGGTTGTTACAGATACGCAGTATTTT. The encoded protein is CASSLEMVVTDTQYF. The chain joins TRBV7-2 to TRBJ2-3, with no clear D. The CDR3 consists of 15 residues. Trimming stripped 1 base from V and 3 bases from J, with 11 bases between. CDR1 is SGHTA and CDR2 is FQGNSA in the germline V gene.

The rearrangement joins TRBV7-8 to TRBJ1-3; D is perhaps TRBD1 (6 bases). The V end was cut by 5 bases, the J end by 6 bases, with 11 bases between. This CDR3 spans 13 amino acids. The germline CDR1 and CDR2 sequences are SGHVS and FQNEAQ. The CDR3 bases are TGTGCCAGCAGCGCACAGGGTTTAAACACCATATATTTT. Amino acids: CASSAQGLNTIYF.